Listed below are T cell receptor beta chains from one sample, sequenced in a study of identifying expanded T cells in peripheral blood. Assay: immunoSEQ multiplex PCR; the TCRdb copy retains only in-frame clones and omits some. The sample lists roughly 86,000 clones, approximately 85% seen once, with around 4.5% in the top ten. The sample taken for sequencing was blood. Receptor source: a person aged 18 to 75 in good health. CDR3s include the opening cysteine and the closing phenylalanine or tryptophan. D genes are given only for firm matches. A row's size may be missing; if present it is once, few, many or a size class.

d_call clone_size j_call v_call cdr3_nt cdr3_aa
NA NA TRBJ2-1 TRBV7-9 TGTGCCAGCAGCTTAATCAATGAGCAGTTCTTC CASSLINEQFF
NA NA TRBJ1-2 TRBV7-2 TGTGCCAGCAGCTTTCCAAACTATGGCTACACCTTC CASSFPNYGYTF
TRBD2 NA TRBJ2-7 TRBV7-7 TGTGCCAGCAGCTTAGGGGAGGGATACGAGCAGTACTTC CASSLGEGYEQYF
NA NA TRBJ1-1 TRBV7-8 TGTGCCAGCAGCAGGTTCGGGGAGATTCTCACTGAAGCTTTCTTT CASSRFGEILTEAFF
TRBD1 NA TRBJ1-2 TRBV4-1 TGCGCCAGCAGCCCGGGACAGGGGGGGAACTATGGCTACACCTTC CASSPGQGGNYGYTF
TRBD1 NA TRBJ1-4 TRBV15 TGTGCCACCAGCAGAGATGACAGGGGCTTCGCTGAAAAACTGTTTTTT CATSRDDRGFAEKLFF
NA NA TRBJ2-3 TRBV7-7 TGTGCCAGCAGCTTAGGGCTAGCAAACACAGATACGCAGTATTTT CASSLGLANTDTQYF
NA NA TRBJ2-2 TRBV7-3 TGTGCCAGCAGCTTAAACGGGCGGACCGGGGAGCTGTTTTTT CASSLNGRTGELFF
NA NA TRBJ2-5 TRBV5-4 TGTGCCAGCAGCCCGACTAGAAGGCAAGAGACCCAGTACTTC CASSPTRRQETQYF
NA NA TRBJ2-1 TRBV21-1 TGTGCCAGCATCCGGGTCATAAACAATGAGCAGTTCTTC CASIRVINNEQFF
TRBD2 NA TRBJ2-3 TRBV6-6 TGTGCCAGCAGTTACTCGTCTAGCGGGGGCACAGATACGCAGTATTTT CASSYSSSGGTDTQYF
NA NA TRBJ2-7 TRBV4-1 TGCGCCAGCAGCCAAGCAGGGGAAACCTACTACGAGCAGTACTTC CASSQAGETYYEQYF
NA NA TRBJ1-1 TRBV5-1 TGCGCCAGCAGCTTTTGGGCAGGATCGAACACTGAAGCTTTCTTT CASSFWAGSNTEAFF
NA NA TRBJ2-1 TRBV6-6 TGTGCCAGCAAAGAGGGGACCAATGAGCAGTTCTTC CASKEGTNEQFF
NA NA TRBJ1-4 TRBV5-6 TGTGCCAGCAGCTTATCCTGGCCGTTTAATGAAAAACTGTTTTTT CASSLSWPFNEKLFF
NA NA TRBJ1-3 TRBV13 TGTGCCAGCAGCTTGGGCTCTGGAAACACCATATATTTT CASSLGSGNTIYF
NA NA TRBJ1-2 TRBV18 TGTGCCAGCTCACCAGACCGAACAACTAACTATGGCTACACCTTC CASSPDRTTNYGYTF
NA NA TRBJ2-3 TRBV5-4 TGTGCCAGCAGTGGGCCCTCTTGGGATATCACAGATACGCAGTATTTT CASSGPSWDITDTQYF
NA NA TRBJ2-2 TRBV7-2 TGTGCCAGCAGCCCCAGGCTCCGTGGGACCGGGGAGCTGTTTTTT CASSPRLRGTGELFF
NA NA TRBJ1-1 TRBV7-9 TGTGCCAGCAGCTTATGGAGGGACGGAGGCACTGAAGCTTTCTTT CASSLWRDGGTEAFF
NA NA TRBJ1-1 TRBV10-3 TGTGCCATCAGGGGACATGCTGAAGCTTTCTTT CAIRGHAEAFF
NA NA TRBJ1-5 TRBV7-2 TGTGCCAGCAGCTTAGTTTCGGGGAATAGCAATCAGCCCCAGCATTTT CASSLVSGNSNQPQHF
TRBD1 NA TRBJ1-5 TRBV12-5 TGTGCTAGTGGCGACAGGGGTAGACAGCCCCAGCATTTT CASGDRGRQPQHF
TRBD1 NA TRBJ2-1 TRBV2 TGTGCCAGCAGTAAGGGACAGGGGTCCTACAATGAGCAGTTCTTC CASSKGQGSYNEQFF
NA NA TRBJ2-1 TRBV6-5 TGTGCCAGCAGTTACTCGATAGGGACCCCTTACAATGAGCAGTTCTTC CASSYSIGTPYNEQFF
TRBD1 once TRBJ2-4 TRBV2 TGTGCCAGCATCCACGGACAGGGAAAAGTAGCCAAAAACATTCAGTACTTC CASIHGQGKVAKNIQYF
NA NA TRBJ2-3 TRBV5-1 TGCGCCAGCAGGTCCCTGGGCGGAGGGCAGGTTACGCAGTATTTT CASRSLGGGQVTQYF
NA NA TRBJ1-6 TRBV25-1 TGTGCCAGCCGAGGGGAGTATAATTCACCCCTCCACTTT CASRGEYNSPLHF
NA NA TRBJ1-5 TRBV6-1 TGTGCCAGCAGTGAAGGTTGGGGGGGCCGACAGCCCCAGCATTTT CASSEGWGGRQPQHF
NA NA TRBJ2-7 TRBV7-2 TGTGCCAGCAGCTTAGGCTATAGACAGGCCTCCTACGAGCAGTACTTC CASSLGYRQASYEQYF
NA NA TRBJ1-2 TRBV27 TGTGCCAGCAGTTTTTTCCGCCTCGGCCAACGCTCCTTCTCCTATGGCTACACCTTC CASSFFRLGQRSFSYGYTF
NA NA TRBJ2-7 TRBV4-3 TGCGCCAGCAGCCAAGATGCGGGAAGTTTCTACGAGCAGTACTTC CASSQDAGSFYEQYF
TRBD1 NA TRBJ2-5 TRBV9 TGTGCCAGCAGCGTGTCACAGGGGGCCCAAGAGACCCAGTACTTC CASSVSQGAQETQYF
TRBD1 NA TRBJ2-6 TRBV4-3 TGCGCCAGCAGCCAAGATTACAGGGGCGGTCAATATGGGGCCAACGTCCTGACTTTC CASSQDYRGGQYGANVLTF
NA NA TRBJ2-7 TRBV7-6 TGTGCCAGCAGCCCAGGACAGTTTACCGTCCCGGGCGAGCAGTACTTC CASSPGQFTVPGEQYF
NA NA TRBJ1-5 TRBV6-5 TGTGCCAGCAGTTCCCAGGGTGGAGGTAATCAGCCCCAGCATTTT CASSSQGGGNQPQHF
NA NA TRBJ1-4 TRBV30 TGTGCCTGGAGTGTGGGGGCGAATGAAAAACTGTTTTTT CAWSVGANEKLFF
NA NA TRBJ2-1 TRBV25-1 TGTGCCAGCAGCCTCTGGGAGACATCCTACAATGAGCAGTTCTTC CASSLWETSYNEQFF
NA NA TRBJ2-3 TRBV6-6 TGTGCCAGCAGTTACTCGGCTTCAGGGGCTACGCAGTATTTT CASSYSASGATQYF
TRBD1 NA TRBJ2-3 TRBV7-9 TGTGCCAGCGAACTAGGACAGGCCTCTAGCACAGATACGCAGTATTTT CASELGQASSTDTQYF
NA NA TRBJ2-3 TRBV7-9 TGTGCCAGCAGATTAGGGGTCTTCACAGATACGCAGTATTTT CASRLGVFTDTQYF
TRBD2 once TRBJ2-5 TRBV5-4 TGTGCCAGCAGCTTGGTCGGGAGGGGGTTCCGAGACGGAGAGACCCAGTACTTC CASSLVGRGFRDGETQYF
NA NA TRBJ2-5 TRBV7-2 TGTGCCAGCAGCTTAGCAGAGACCCAGTACTTC CASSLAETQYF
TRBD2 NA TRBJ2-1 TRBV11-3 TGTGCCAGCAGCCCCGGGGGGTCATACAATGAGCAGTTCTTC CASSPGGSYNEQFF
NA NA TRBJ1-5 TRBV9 TGTGCCAGCAGCGTAGGCGGCCTTCAGCCCCAGCATTTT CASSVGGLQPQHF
TRBD2 few TRBJ2-7 TRBV7-8 TGTGCCAGCAGCTTAGAAAGACTAGCGGGGGGAGACGAGCAGTACTTC CASSLERLAGGDEQYF
NA NA TRBJ2-1 TRBV14 TGTGCCAGCAGCCAATCCCTCGGGGTACTGAATGAGCAGTTCTTC CASSQSLGVLNEQFF
NA NA TRBJ1-3 TRBV18 TGTGCCAGCTCACCGATACAGGGCACCCTCTCTGGAAACACCATATATTTT CASSPIQGTLSGNTIYF
NA NA TRBJ1-1 TRBV21-1 TGTGCCAGCAGGGGGGGGCGGAGTGACAGGGACACTGAAGCTTTCTTT CASRGGRSDRDTEAFF
NA NA TRBJ2-3 TRBV5-1 TGCGCCAGCAGCTTGGGGCGGGGCGGCCCAGATACGCAGTATTTT CASSLGRGGPDTQYF
NA NA TRBJ2-7 TRBV19 TGTGCCAGTAGTATAACAGGTAATTCGTACGAGCAGTACTTC CASSITGNSYEQYF
NA NA TRBJ2-3 TRBV10-1 TGCGCCAGCAGTTCGGGTCAGCCAGATACGCAGTATTTT CASSSGQPDTQYF
NA NA TRBJ1-2 TRBV12-5 TGTGCTAGTGGTTTGATAGCGGGGGCTAACTATGGCTACACCTTC CASGLIAGANYGYTF